This entry lists 23 T cell receptor beta chains sequenced from one sample in a study of T cells in Graves' hyperthyroidism and ophthalmopathy. It was RNA transcripts that yielded the amplified TCR beta CDR3 regions. TCR CDR3 regions were first amplified by RT-PCR with HTBI primers. TCRdb re-called the multiplex PCR reads with MiXCR, one entry per CDR3 protein. The data contain about 840,000 distinct CDR3 sequences, 38% of them singletons. Sequenced: blood. The receptors shown here come from a man aged 18-30 years with Graves' hyperthyroidism.

This rearrangement joins TRBV4-1 to TRBJ2-7; TRBD2 is a possible D gene (5 bases). V lost 4 bases and J 5 bases, leaving 15 bases between the germline ends. Germline CDR1 and CDR2: MGHRA and YSYEKL. The CDR3 consists of 14 residues. The CDR3 here is CASSPGLLGNEQYF. The DNA of the CDR3 is TGCGCCAGCAGCCCGGGGTTACTGGGCAACGAGCAGTACTTC.

The chain is built from TRBV25-1 and TRBJ2-7, with 12 bases aligning to TRBD2. This CDR3 spans 14 amino acids. Germline CDR1 MGHDK, CDR2 SYGVNS. The trim removed 8 bases at V and 5 bases at J, leaving 7 bases unmatched. DNA of the CDR3: TGTGCCAGCTTACTAGCGGGGGGCGCGGACGAGCAGTACTTC. This codes for CASLLAGGADEQYF.

The genes are TRBV6-5 and TRBJ2-7; TRBD2 might be the D (5 bases). V lost 5 bases to trimming and J lost 3 bases, with 20 bases between them. This CDR3 region has 16 residues. Germline-derived CDR1 and CDR2 are MNHEY and SVGAGI. DNA for the CDR3: TGTGCCAGCAGTGAAGCGGTTGGGCGGTTCGGCTACGAGCAGTACTTC. Residues: CASSEAVGRFGYEQYF.

This clonotype was picked up a small number of times. The V and J genes are TRBV7-6 and TRBJ1-1; a weak D match, TRBD1 (5 bases). Germline V gives CDR1 SGHVS, CDR2 FNYEAQ. The germline V and J ends were trimmed by 6 bases and 4 bases, with 18 bases remaining between them. This CDR3 is 15 amino acids long. CDR3 protein: CASSSSRGVGTEAFF. DNA for the CDR3: TGTGCCAGCAGTTCATCGCGGGGGGTAGGCACTGAAGCTTTCTTT.

This clonotype was seen repeatedly, ten times or more. The chain employs TRBV29-1 and TRBJ2-6; D not resolved. V lost 2 bases and J 4 bases, leaving 15 bases between the germline ends. Germline V gene sequence: CDR1 SQVTM, CDR2 ANQGSEA. This CDR3 contains 16 residues. The CDR3 nucleotides read TGCAGCGTTGAAAGCTCCCGGAACGCAGGGGCCAACGTCCTGACTTTC. Encoded protein: CSVESSRNAGANVLTF.

This clonotype has just a few counts. This chain links TRBV5-1 with TRBJ2-7; TRBD1 aligns across 11 bases. This CDR3 contains 14 residues. V lost 4 bases and J lost 9; bases outside the gene matches: 9. The germline V gene has CDR1 SGHRS and CDR2 YFSETQ. As DNA, the CDR3 is TGCGCCAGCAGCCAGGACAGGGGGCCGGTAAGGCAGTACTTC. Encoded protein: CASSQDRGPVRQYF.

The J gene is TRBJ1-2, the V gene TRBV7-2; D call uncertain. This CDR3 contains 12 residues. Trimming cost V 5 bases and J 6 bases, with 10 bases left between them. Per germline, CDR1 SGHTA and CDR2 FQGNSA. CDR3 in amino acids: CASSQGIDGYTF. For the CDR3, the DNA is TGTGCCAGCAGCCAAGGTATCGATGGCTACACCTTC.

The table lists this clonotype with a few counts. The J gene is TRBJ1-4, the V gene TRBV7-9; D uncertain. Germline V gives CDR1 SEHNR, CDR2 FQNEAQ (reference sequence). V dropped 5 bases and J dropped 6 bases, with 10 bases sitting between them. The length of the CDR3 is 13 residues. The CDR3 bases are TGTGCCAGCAGCCAACCCGAAGATGAAAAACTGTTTTTT. Residues: CASSQPEDEKLFF.

This clonotype was found many times. In DNA, the CDR3 is TGTGCCAGCAGCCGAGGGGGCGGGAGCTCCCAAGAGACCCAGTACTTC. Translating gives CASSRGGGSSQETQYF. This sequence joins TRBV7-6 and TRBJ2-5; either TRBD1 or TRBD2 may fit D (7 bases each). The germline gives CDR1 SGHVS, CDR2 FNYEAQ. V lost 5 bases and J lost 1, with 17 bases in between. The CDR3 consists of 16 residues.

This clonotype was picked up a small number of times. The chain couples TRBV7-6 to TRBJ2-2; 8 bases fit TRBD2. There are 16 residues in the CDR3. V lost 5 bases, J lost 3 bases, and 8 bases stayed unmatched. The germline V gene encodes CDR1 SGHVS and CDR2 FNYEAQ. As DNA, the CDR3 is TGTGCCAGCAGCCCCGAGCGGGAGCGGTACACCGGGGAGCTGTTTTTT. Translating gives CASSPERERYTGELFF.

The sample holds many counts of this clonotype. Compared with germline, one end of the junction differs, possibly owing to a read error. The V gene is TRBV5-1, the J gene TRBJ1-1; D unclear. CDR1 and CDR2 from the germline V gene are SGHRS and YFSETQ. The CDR3 sequence is 11 residues long. This CDR3 reads CASRMNTEAFF. CDR3 nucleotides: TGTGCCAGCAGGATGAACACTGAAGCTTTCTTT. The entire variable domain, with the rest obtained from reference TRBV5-1 and TRBJ1-1, is as follows: KAGVTQTPRYLIKTRGQQVTLSCSPISGHRSVSWYQQTPGQGLQFLFEYFSETQRNKGNFPGRFSGRQFSNSRSEMNVSTLELGDSALYLCASRMNTEAFFGQGTRLTVV.

The J gene is TRBJ1-1, the V gene TRBV5-1; a possible D gene is TRBD1 (6 bases). Germline V gene sequence: CDR1 SGHRS, CDR2 YFSETQ. V lost 5 bases and J lost 4, with 12 bases in between. The CDR3 totals 13 residues. The DNA for the CDR3 is TGCGCCAGCAGAACAGGGCTGGCCACTGAAGCTTTCTTT. Translating it yields CASRTGLATEAFF.

As to this clonotype: The junction does not match germline at one end; this may be a read error. V usage is TRBV7-2 and J usage is TRBJ1-1; perhaps TRBD1 as D (6 bases). CDR1 SGHTA and CDR2 FQGNSA come from the germline V gene. The CDR3 spans 15 residues. In DNA form, the CDR3 reads TGCGCCAGCAGCTTGAGTGACAGGTTTGACACTGAAACTTTCTTT. Its translation is CASSLSDRFDTETFF.

This clonotype was seen a handful of times. The chain carries TRBV20-1 and TRBJ2-7, with D possibly being TRBD2 (6 bases). The V end was cut by 3 bases, the J end by 0 bases, with 15 bases between. In germline, CDR1 is DFQATT, CDR2 SNEGSKA (reference sequence). The CDR3 has 15 residues. CDR3 sequence reads: CSASRGSDSSYEQYF. The CDR3 coding sequence is TGCAGTGCTAGTCGGGGGTCGGACTCCTCCTACGAGCAGTACTTC.

In this sample, this clonotype turned up once. This rearrangement joins TRBV19 to TRBJ1-5; D perhaps matches TRBD1 (5 bases). Germline values: CDR1 LNHDA, CDR2 SQIVND (reference sequence). This CDR3 is 15 amino acids long. V shed 4 bases and J shed 0 bases, with 10 bases lying between them. CDR3 in DNA: TGTGCCAGTAGTAAGGCAGGGAATAGCAATCAGCCCCAGCATTTT. Residues: CASSKAGNSNQPQHF.

This chain links TRBV2 with TRBJ2-5, with D possibly TRBD1 on 5 matching bases. This CDR3 comprises 11 residues. Germline V gene data show CDR1 as SNHLY and CDR2 as FYNNEI. V was trimmed by 4 bases and J by 8 bases, leaving 8 bases between them. The CDR3 sequence is CASSGQGTQYF. In DNA, the CDR3 is TGTGCCAGCAGTGGCCAGGGTACCCAGTACTTC.

Turning to this clonotype: This may come from a read error, since a much larger clone is one base off. The chain couples TRBV2 to TRBJ1-2; D not resolved. Trimming removed 4 bases at V and 4 bases at J, with 7 bases between. Per the germline V gene, CDR1 is SNHLY and CDR2 is FYNNEI. The length of the CDR3 is 12 residues. The DNA for the CDR3 is TGTGCCAGCAGTGTGATCTCCTATGGCTACACCTTC. This codes for CASSVISYGYTF.

J is TRBJ1-6 and V is TRBV25-1; weak D call: TRBD1 (5 bases). V dropped 6 bases and J dropped 7 bases, with 10 bases sitting between them. This CDR3 spans 13 amino acids. The germline V gene has CDR1 MGHDK and CDR2 SYGVNS. The CDR3 sequence is CASRRSGNSPLHF. The CDR3 coding sequence is TGTGCCAGCAGGAGGTCAGGGAATTCACCCCTCCACTTT. Using reference TRBV25-1 and TRBJ1-6 for the parts outside the CDR3, the full variable domain is EADIYQTPRYLVIGTGKKITLECSQTMGHDKMYWYQQDPGMELHLIHYSYGVNSTEKGDLSSESTVSRIRTEHFPLTLESARPSHTSQYLCASRRSGNSPLHFGNGTRLTVT.

The rearrangement joins TRBV19 to TRBJ1-1; D is uncertain. CDR1 and CDR2 from the germline V gene are LNHDA and SQIVND (reference sequence). Trimming took 3 bases from V and 2 from J, leaving 10 bases between them. The CDR3 sequence is 14 residues long. CDR3 sequence (DNA): TGTGCCAGTAGTATTTCGCAAGCCAACACTGAAGCTTTCTTT. Translating gives CASSISQANTEAFF.

This clonotype was counted ten times or more. The chain recombines TRBV2 with TRBJ2-7, with D perhaps matching TRBD1 (6 bases). The CDR3 extends over 13 amino acids. Germline loops: CDR1 SNHLY, CDR2 FYNNEI. V lost 6 bases, J lost 4 bases, and 13 bases lay in between. CDR3 in amino acids: CASRAGAMYEQYF. The CDR3 bases are TGTGCCAGCAGGGCAGGGGCAATGTACGAGCAGTACTTC. The full variable domain, rest sourced from reference TRBV2 and TRBJ2-7, is EPEVTQTPSHQVTQMGQEVILRCVPISNHLYFYWYRQILGQKVEFLVSFYNNEISEKSEIFDDQFSVERPDGSNFTLKIRSTKLEDSAMYFCASRAGAMYEQYFGPGTRLTVT.

The gene calls are TRBV5-8 and TRBJ1-5; D is unclear. The CDR3 runs to 15 residues. V was trimmed by 0 bases and J by 4 bases, leaving 11 bases between them. CDR1 and CDR2 (germline): SGHTS, YDEGEE. CDR3 nucleotide sequence: TGTGCCAGCAGCTTGGGAGGCCAGCGAAATCAGCCCCAGCATTTT. Translating it yields CASSLGGQRNQPQHF.

The gene calls are TRBV15 and TRBJ2-7, with D perhaps TRBD1 (7 bases). Germline V lookup: CDR1 LNHNV, CDR2 YYDKDF (reference sequence). The V and J ends lost 3 bases and 1 base respectively, with 13 bases between them. The CDR3 is 15 residues long. CDR3 nucleotides: TGTGCCACCAGCAGGCGGGGACAGAATTCCTACGAGCAGTACTTC. Translating gives CATSRRGQNSYEQYF.

This clonotype came up many times. The CDR3 bases are TGTGCCACTACGGGACATTCCGAGCAGTACTTC. Translation gives CATTGHSEQYF. The chain combines TRBV10-3 with TRBJ2-7; a possible D gene is TRBD1 (6 bases). Looked up from germline, CDR1 is ENHRY and CDR2 is SYGVKD. V lost 10 bases and J lost 6, with 13 bases in between. This CDR3 region has 11 residues.